The 25 T cell receptor beta chains reported below all come from one sample, sequenced in a study of radiotherapy plus CTLA-4 blockade in lung cancer. The repertoire was sequenced with immunoSEQ multiplex PCR; TCRdb's copy has only in-frame clones and lacks some. The sample holds some 48,000 clones; about 86% are singletons and the top ten take 17%. Sequencing used peripheral blood, obtained from a patient treated with radiotherapy plus ipilimumab. The receptors were gathered from a human donor with non-small cell lung cancer that progressed on radiotherapy plus ipilimumab. Some clones in this sample may be carry-over from other donors' samples.

The genes are TRBV6-5 and TRBJ2-1; TRBD1 agrees at 7 bases. The CDR3 runs 14 residues. Losses at the gene ends were 9 bases for V and 4 bases for J; bases not matched to a gene: 9. The germline V gene has CDR1 MNHEY and CDR2 SVGAGI. CDR3 DNA: TGTGCCAGTTACGACAGGGCTGGGTACAATGAGCAGTTCTTC. It yields the protein CASYDRAGYNEQFF.

The gene calls are TRBV19 and TRBJ1-5; TRBD1 aligns across 8 bases. V gave up 4 bases and J gave up 4 bases; unmatched junction bases: 3. The CDR3 loop spans 14 amino acids. Germline V gene lookup returns CDR1 LNHDA and CDR2 SQIVND (reference sequence). CDR3 in DNA: TGTGCCAGTAGTAAAAGGGACAGGAATCAGCCCCAGCATTTT. Residues: CASSKRDRNQPQHF.

This chain joins TRBV5-1 and TRBJ2-7, with 11 bases that match TRBD1. Germline values: CDR1 SGHRS, CDR2 YFSETQ. CDR3 size: 14 residues. V gave up 2 bases and J gave up 4 bases; unmatched junction bases: 2. The CDR3 here is CASSFGTGGYEQYF. CDR3 coding DNA: TGCGCCAGCAGCTTCGGGACAGGGGGGTACGAGCAGTACTTC. Full variable domain (rest looked up from reference TRBV5-1 and TRBJ2-7): KAGVTQTPRYLIKTRGQQVTLSCSPISGHRSVSWYQQTPGQGLQFLFEYFSETQRNKGNFPGRFSGRQFSNSRSEMNVSTLELGDSALYLCASSFGTGGYEQYFGPGTRLTVT.

V gene TRBV7-9 combines with J gene TRBJ1-5; D is perhaps TRBD1 (6 bases). The V end lost 1 base, the J end lost 4 bases, and 8 bases lay between the germline ends. Germline V CDR1 and CDR2: SEHNR, FQNEAQ (reference sequence). The CDR3 has 14 amino acids. CDR3 sequence: CASSLEGGNQPQHF. The CDR3 DNA follows: TGTGCCAGCAGCTTAGAAGGGGGAAATCAGCCCCAGCATTTT. The full variable domain, its missing parts supplied by reference TRBV7-9 and TRBJ1-5, is DTGVSQNPRHKITKRGQNVTFRCDPISEHNRLYWYRQTLGQGPEFLTYFQNEAQLEKSRLLSDRFSAERPKGSFSTLEIQRTEQGDSAMYLCASSLEGGNQPQHFGDGTRLSIL.

The J gene is TRBJ2-7, the V gene TRBV21-1; TRBD1 is taken as the D call from the table, unchecked against the DNA. TRBV21-1 is flagged as a pseudogene. The CDR3 is made up of 15 amino acids. CDR3 residues: CASSRRQGIGYEQYF. The CDR3 DNA sequence: TGTGCCAGCAGCAGACGACAGGGAATCGGTTACGAGCAGTACTTC.

The chain links TRBV27 to TRBJ2-7, with TRBD1 identical over 8 bases. CDR3 length equals 16 residues. After removal of 2 bases from V and 3 bases from J, the junction contained 9 bases not matched to a gene. CDR1 and CDR2 (germline): MNHEY, SMNVEV (reference sequence). CDR3 amino acids: CASSLRDRGGDYEQYF. The CDR3 DNA follows: TGTGCCAGCAGTTTACGCGACAGGGGTGGGGACTACGAGCAGTACTTC.

As DNA, the CDR3 is TGTGCCAGCAGCGTAGGGTTCAGGGGGACAGGGGATGGCTACACCTTC. Amino acid sequence: CASSVGFRGTGDGYTF. J is TRBJ1-2 and V is TRBV9; TRBD1 aligns across 10 bases. Germline V gene lookup returns CDR1 SGDLS and CDR2 YYNGEE. The CDR3 totals 16 residues. The ends lost 0 bases at V and 6 bases at J; junction bases unmatched: 8.

In this sample, this clone turned up once. V and J are TRBV4-1 and TRBJ1-1; 11 positions match TRBD1. V lost 4 bases, J lost 1 base, and 2 bases stayed unmatched. Germline CDR1 is MGHRA and CDR2 is YSYEKL. CDR3 size: 15 residues. CDR3 region: CASSRTGGANTEAFF. CDR3 nucleotides: TGCGCCAGCAGCCGGACAGGGGGCGCGAACACTGAAGCTTTCTTT.

This chain uses TRBV7-2 with TRBJ1-1, with a weak D call TRBD1 (5 bases). The V and J ends lost 5 bases and 6 bases respectively, with 16 bases between them. Germline values: CDR1 SGHTA, CDR2 FQGNSA. The CDR3 covers 14 residues. The CDR3 nucleotides read TGTGCCAGCAGCCCCCGAGGAGGGGTCGCTGAAGCTTTCTTT. This sequence encodes CASSPRGGVAEAFF.

This sequence joins TRBV10-2 and TRBJ1-1; TRBD1 matches at 12 bases. The CDR3 runs 15 residues. Trimming cost V 6 bases and J 1 base; bases outside gene matches: 3. The germline V gene encodes CDR1 WSHSY and CDR2 SAAADI. The CDR3 bases are TGCGCCAGCAGCCAGGGACAGGGGGCGAACACTGAAGCTTTCTTT. Translating gives CASSQGQGANTEAFF.

The rearrangement uses TRBV11-1 and TRBJ2-2; 12 bases line up with TRBD2. V shed 7 bases and J 4 bases; nucleotides not matched to a gene: 10. The CDR3 consists of 17 residues. Germline CDR1 reads SGHAT; CDR2 reads FQDESV (reference sequence). CDR3 sequence reads: CASTQSSGRASTGELFF. CDR3 coding DNA: TGTGCCAGCACCCAATCTAGCGGGAGGGCCAGCACCGGGGAGCTGTTTTTT.

The rearrangement joins TRBV7-2 to TRBJ2-7; TRBD1 matches at 7 bases. The CDR3 length is 13 residues. V gave up 1 base and J gave up 7 bases; unmatched junction bases: 4. Germline CDR1 SGHTA, CDR2 FQGNSA. The CDR3 region is CASSLGDSEEQYF. The CDR3 coding sequence is TGTGCCAGCAGCTTAGGGGACAGCGAAGAGCAGTACTTC.

The table lists this clone with a count of one. This chain links TRBV7-2 with TRBJ1-1; D is undetermined. This CDR3 is built from 12 residues. The V gene lost 5 bases and the J gene lost 2 bases, with 6 bases spanning the gap. The germline gives CDR1 SGHTA, CDR2 FQGNSA. The CDR3 loop reads CASSPFNTEAFF. The CDR3 bases are TGTGCCAGCAGCCCCTTTAACACTGAAGCTTTCTTT.

This clone has a handful of counts. This chain uses TRBV14 with TRBJ2-3; D is uncertain. Germline CDR1 SGHDN, CDR2 FVKESK. The CDR3 is made up of 12 amino acids. The V gene lost 1 base and the J gene lost 5 bases, with 4 bases spanning the gap. The CDR3 sequence is CASSQVQDTQYF. CDR3 DNA: TGTGCCAGCAGCCAAGTACAAGATACGCAGTATTTT.

This chain joins TRBV6-5 and TRBJ1-5; D gene ambiguous. The length of the CDR3 is 14 residues. The germline V gene encodes CDR1 MNHEY and CDR2 SVGAGI. The germline V and J ends were trimmed by 2 bases and 6 bases, with 11 bases remaining between them. Written as DNA, the CDR3 is TGTGCCAGCAGTTACCAGGAGGGAGGTCAGCCCCAGCATTTT. Amino acid sequence: CASSYQEGGQPQHF.

The rearrangement joins TRBV9 to TRBJ2-1, with TRBD2 identical over 7 bases. Germline V gene data show CDR1 as SGDLS and CDR2 as YYNGEE. This CDR3 has 15 amino acids. V was pared by 1 base and J by 2 bases, with 3 bases of the junction left unmatched. The CDR3 DNA reads as TGTGCCAGCAGCGTACAGGCGGGGGCCTACAATGAGCAGTTCTTC. Encoded protein: CASSVQAGAYNEQFF.

A single count supports this clone. V and J are TRBV19 and TRBJ1-5; possible D gene TRBD1, 6 bases. The V gene lost 1 base and the J gene lost 4 bases, with 8 bases spanning the gap. Germline CDR1 and CDR2: LNHDA and SQIVND (reference sequence). This CDR3 comprises 14 residues. CDR3 bases: TGTGCCAGTAGTATAGGGACAGTTAATCAGCCCCAGCATTTT. Protein: CASSIGTVNQPQHF.

This sequence joins TRBV29-1 and TRBJ2-3, with no clear D. V lost 7 bases and J 0 bases, leaving 11 bases between the germline ends. The CDR3 is 13 residues long. Germline V lookup: CDR1 SQVTM, CDR2 ANQGSEA. This CDR3 is CSALRYSTDTQYF. In DNA form, the CDR3 reads TGCAGCGCCCTCAGATATAGCACAGATACGCAGTATTTT.

The chain employs TRBV29-1 and TRBJ2-7; D might be TRBD1 (5 bases). The V gene lost 4 bases and the J gene lost 7 bases, with 20 bases spanning the gap. CDR1 SQVTM and CDR2 ANQGSEA come from the germline V gene. CDR3 length equals 14 residues. The chain's CDR3 is CSVATQGWFGEQYF. CDR3 in DNA: TGCAGCGTTGCCACCCAGGGCTGGTTTGGAGAGCAGTACTTC.

This clone was counted a few times. The V and J genes are TRBV5-1 and TRBJ2-1; 10 bases are a match to TRBD1. Trimming at V came to 7 bases and at J to 5 bases, leaving 6 bases not matched to a gene. Germline CDR1 SGHRS, CDR2 YFSETQ. This CDR3 spans 14 amino acids. The CDR3 DNA reads TGCGCCAGCTCGGTGGACAGGGGGAACAATGAGCAGTTCTTC. It encodes CASSVDRGNNEQFF.

CDR3 nucleotides: TGTGCCAGCAGCCCGGGGGGATATGGCTACACCTTC. Translation gives CASSPGGYGYTF. The rearrangement uses TRBV7-6 and TRBJ1-2; D might be TRBD1 (5 bases). Trimming cost V 5 bases and J 5 bases, with 9 bases left between them. The CDR3 has 12 residues. Looked up from germline, CDR1 is SGHVS and CDR2 is FNYEAQ.

The rearrangement links TRBV29-1 to TRBJ1-2; TRBD1 agrees at 9 bases. The V and J ends lost 4 bases and 6 bases, in that order; junction bases with no gene match: 9. Per the germline V gene, CDR1 is SQVTM and CDR2 is ANQGSEA. CDR3 length: 14 amino acids. The CDR3 reads CSVGDRERLDGYTF. CDR3 DNA sequence: TGCAGCGTTGGGGACAGGGAAAGGTTGGATGGCTACACCTTC.

The chain recombines TRBV29-1 with TRBJ2-1; D ambiguous. CDR1 is SQVTM, CDR2 ANQGSEA, per germline. The V end was cut by 7 bases, the J end by 0 bases, with 10 bases between. CDR3 length: 13 residues. The CDR3, as DNA: TGCAGCGGGAGCGAGAGCTCCTACAATGAGCAGTTCTTC. Its protein is CSGSESSYNEQFF.

About this clone: The conserved final phenylalanine or tryptophan is absent from the CDR3, which likely points to a read error. The chain joins TRBV6-6 to TRBJ2-7; D perhaps matches TRBD2 (5 bases). V was cut by 2 bases and J by 4 bases, with 12 bases left in between. The germline gives CDR1 MNHNY, CDR2 SVGAGI (reference sequence). The CDR3 has 14 amino acids. CDR3 region: CASSYPGIYYEQYL. The CDR3 DNA is TGTGCCAGCAGTTACCCCGGGATATATTACGAGCAGTACCTC.

This chain connects TRBV4-1 to TRBJ2-6; possible D gene TRBD1, 6 bases. The CDR3 is made up of 17 amino acids. V was pared by 1 base and J by 3 bases, with 13 bases between. From germline, CDR1 is MGHRA and CDR2 YSYEKL. The CDR3 nucleotides read TGCGCCAGCAGCCAAGCCGAACAGGGCAATGGGGCCAACGTCCTGACTTTC. This translates into CASSQAEQGNGANVLTF.